These 32 T cell receptor beta chains originate from one sample sequenced in a study of T-cell reconstitution after alpha-beta-depleted transplantation in children (dated by TCRdb to about 2016). To prepare the library, PCR was applied. The sequencer listed for this sample is Illumina HiSeq 2500. Molecular barcoding was employed in the preparation of TCR libraries, with unique molecular identifiers being used to normalize TCRbeta repertoire quantification. Starting from the raw public reads, TCRdb applied fastp trimming at Q25, assembled clones with MiXCR and retained in-frame beta chains. CDR3 protein sequences are deduplicated, and each keeps its most common genes and DNA. This sample lists around 52,000 distinct CDR3 sequences; less than 6% were detected once. Of the sample, roughly 30% falls within the top ten clones. What this sample's time point label stands for: day 60 (about 2 months) after transplantation. The treatment or condition label, read with the paper, signifies: allogeneic hematopoietic cell transplantation with graft depleted of TCRalphabeta T cells and CD19 B cells.

The sequencing used PBMCs, mostly from graft donor cells, collected 60 days after TCRalphabeta/CD19-depleted stem cell transplant. Receptor source: a female patient younger than 10 who had a stem cell transplant for aplastic anemia, so the T cells may come from the graft donor.

This sequence joins TRBV3-1 and TRBJ2-2; TRBD1 matches at 7 bases. V was clipped by 3 bases and J by 0 bases; unmatched bases: 4. The CDR3 covers 16 residues. Germline-derived CDR1 and CDR2 are LGHDT and YNNKEL (reference sequence). In nucleotides, the CDR3 is TGTGCCAGCAGCCATCACGGACAGGCGAACACCGGGGAGCTGTTTTTT. As protein: CASSHHGQANTGELFF.

This clonotype has ten or more counts. This chain connects TRBV29-1 to TRBJ2-5; D remains unclear. V was pared by 0 bases and J by 3 bases, with 5 bases between. The CDR3 contains 12 residues. Germline V gene sequence: CDR1 SQVTM, CDR2 ANQGSEA. CDR3: CSVEEGEETQYF. CDR3 in DNA: TGCAGCGTTGAAGAGGGCGAAGAGACCCAGTACTTC.

The J gene is TRBJ2-7, the V gene TRBV23-1; possible D gene TRBD1, 5 bases. Being an ORF, TRBV23-1 has a function that is uncertain. V was clipped by 4 bases and J by 9 bases, with 19 bases between them. The CDR3 spans 14 residues. CDR3 amino acids: CASSPSDSSTRQYF. Written as DNA, the CDR3 is TGCGCCAGCAGTCCCTCCGACAGTTCTACGAGGCAGTACTTC.

This clonotype was observed at least ten times. This chain connects TRBV24-1 to TRBJ2-3; D is perhaps TRBD2 (6 bases). Per germline, CDR1 KGHDR and CDR2 SFDVKD. V lost 9 bases and J 0 bases, leaving 6 bases between the germline ends. The CDR3 extends over 12 amino acids. CDR3 coding DNA: TGTGCCACCGGGACTAGCACAGATACGCAGTATTTT. Translating it yields CATGTSTDTQYF.

In its sample, this clonotype was seen many times. The genes are TRBV7-7 and TRBJ2-1; possible D gene TRBD1, 6 bases. This CDR3 has 15 residues. Germline loops: CDR1 SSHAT, CDR2 FNYEAQ (reference sequence). Between the trimmed V and J ends, which lost 1 base and 4 bases, there was a span of 11 bases. This CDR3 is CASSLDWTDYNEQFF. The CDR3 nucleotides are TGTGCCAGCAGCTTAGATTGGACAGATTACAATGAGCAGTTCTTC.

This clonotype turned up a few times. The J gene is TRBJ1-1, the V gene TRBV18; 9 bases are shared with TRBD1. V shed 1 base, J shed 7 bases, and the junction held 4 bases outside the gene matches. CDR1 is KGHSH, CDR2 LQKENI, per germline. This CDR3 has 14 residues. The chain's CDR3 is CASSPRTGGVEAFF. The DNA for the CDR3 is TGTGCCAGCTCACCACGTACAGGGGGCGTTGAAGCTTTCTTT. The full variable domain, its missing parts supplied by reference TRBV18 and TRBJ1-1, is NAGVMQNPRHLVRRRGQEARLRCSPMKGHSHVYWYRQLPEEGLKFMVYLQKENIIDESGMPKERFSAEFPKEGPSILRIQQVVRGDSAAYFCASSPRTGGVEAFFGQGTRLTVV.

This chain connects TRBV7-2 to TRBJ2-5, with 8 bases identical to TRBD1. This CDR3 region has 14 residues. V shed 5 bases and J 5 bases; nucleotides not matched to a gene: 7. Germline V gene data show CDR1 as SGHTA and CDR2 as FQGNSA. Written as DNA, the CDR3 is TGTGCCAGCAGCACACAGGGGGGAAGGGAGACCCAGTACTTC. Its protein product is CASSTQGGRETQYF.

This clonotype was counted ten times or more. The gene calls are TRBV7-3 and TRBJ2-1, with 11 bases fitting TRBD2. V was clipped by 5 bases and J by 9 bases; unmatched bases: 9. The CDR3 has 15 residues. Germline values: CDR1 SGHTA, CDR2 FQGTGA. CDR3 residues: CASSPRLAGMGEQFF. CDR3 bases: TGTGCCAGCAGCCCGCGACTAGCGGGAATGGGTGAGCAGTTCTTC.

There are many counts of this clonotype. The genes are TRBV20-1 and TRBJ1-2; no definite D call. The ends were cut back, 8 bases at V and 4 bases at J, with 14 bases in the middle. Germline CDR1 DFQATT, CDR2 SNEGSKA (reference sequence). The CDR3 consists of 12 residues. The CDR3 region is CSPTSLSYGYTF. The DNA for the CDR3 is TGCAGTCCGACGAGCCTTTCCTATGGCTACACCTTC.

At least ten counts were recorded for this clonotype. The V call is TRBV9, the J call TRBJ2-6; D remains ambiguous. V lost 2 bases, J lost 12 bases, and 12 bases lay in between. CDR3 length equals 13 residues. CDR1 is SGDLS and CDR2 is YYNGEE in the germline V gene. The CDR3 sequence: CASSVGSLGVLTF. In DNA, the CDR3 is TGTGCCAGCAGCGTGGGGTCATTGGGCGTCCTGACTTTC. The complete variable domain, with remaining parts taken from reference TRBV9 and TRBJ2-6, reads DSGVTQTPKHLITATGQRVTLRCSPRSGDLSVYWYQQSLDQGLQFLIQYYNGEERAKGNILERFSAQQFPDLHSELNLSSLELGDSALYFCASSVGSLGVLTFGAGSRLTVL.

This clonotype was recorded at least ten times. The J gene is TRBJ2-1, the V gene TRBV29-1; D perhaps matches TRBD2 (5 bases). Trimming left V 6 bases short and J 7 bases short, with 19 bases between. Germline values: CDR1 SQVTM, CDR2 ANQGSEA. The CDR3 contains 14 residues. In DNA form, the CDR3 reads TGCAGCGTGTACGCTAGCACGGGTGGGAATGAGCAGTTCTTC. As protein: CSVYASTGGNEQFF.

This clonotype was counted many times. The chain recombines TRBV20-1 with TRBJ2-7, with a possible D match to TRBD2 (6 bases). V was pared by 6 bases and J by 5 bases, with 20 bases between. This CDR3 contains 14 residues. Germline V gene lookup returns CDR1 DFQATT and CDR2 SNEGSKA (reference sequence). The chain's CDR3 is CSAGGTTPPHEQYF. DNA for the CDR3: TGCAGTGCGGGGGGTACTACCCCGCCCCACGAGCAGTACTTC.

Turning to this clonotype: With a much larger clone just one base away, this may be a read error. The chain combines TRBV7-9 with TRBJ2-3, with TRBD2 identical over 8 bases. The CDR3 length is 16 residues. Germline assignment: CDR1 SEHNR and CDR2 FQNEAQ (reference sequence). CDR3 region: CASSLWVAGPTDAQYF. The CDR3 DNA reads as TGTGCCAGCAGCTTATGGGTAGCGGGGCCCACAGATGCGCAGTATTTT.

This clonotype was detected many times. The chain has TRBV5-1 and TRBJ1-2; maybe TRBD1 (6 bases). V was cut by 4 bases and J by 3 bases, with 13 bases left in between. The CDR3 sequence is 14 residues long. The V gene's germline CDR1 is SGHRS and CDR2 YFSETQ. The CDR3 loop is CASSAGVSYYGYTF. CDR3 DNA sequence: TGCGCCAGCAGCGCAGGGGTGTCGTACTATGGCTACACCTTC.

CDR3 sequence (DNA): TGTGCCAGCAGCTTCCAGGGGGCAATCTACGAGCAGTACTTC. This encodes CASSFQGAIYEQYF. The chain employs TRBV11-1 and TRBJ2-7, with 8 bases aligning to TRBD1. The CDR3 sequence is 14 residues long. The V segment lost 3 bases and the J segment 3 bases; nucleotides outside the gene matches: 4. Germline V gene sequence: CDR1 SGHAT, CDR2 FQDESV (reference sequence).

This clonotype has ten or more counts. The chain employs TRBV5-1 and TRBJ2-3; a weak D match, TRBD2 (6 bases). Trimming stripped 5 bases from V and 4 bases from J, with 20 bases between. The CDR3 has 16 amino acids. Germline V gene lookup returns CDR1 SGHRS and CDR2 YFSETQ. The CDR3 sequence is CASREQGAGKPDTQYF. The CDR3 DNA reads as TGCGCCAGCAGGGAGCAGGGCGCGGGGAAACCAGATACGCAGTATTTT.

The chain recombines TRBV18 with TRBJ1-2, with D hard to call. The CDR3 runs to 14 residues. The V and J ends lost 0 bases and 4 bases respectively, with 9 bases between them. Germline CDR1 KGHSH, CDR2 LQKENI. CDR3 in amino acids: CASSPPHSVYGYTF. In DNA form, the CDR3 reads TGTGCCAGCTCACCACCTCACAGCGTCTATGGCTACACCTTC.

This clonotype was observed many times. The rearrangement joins TRBV28 to TRBJ1-2; possibly TRBD1 for D (6 bases). The CDR3 loop spans 13 amino acids. Germline V gene lookup returns CDR1 MDHEN and CDR2 SYDVKM. V was cut by 6 bases and J by 4 bases, with 12 bases left in between. The CDR3 is CASRIKGVYGYTF. The DNA for the CDR3 is TGTGCCAGCAGAATAAAGGGGGTCTATGGCTACACCTTC.

This clonotype was counted at least ten times. This rearrangement joins TRBV20-1 to TRBJ2-5; perhaps TRBD2 as D (5 bases). The CDR3 length is 13 residues. V was cut by 3 bases and J by 2 bases, with 10 bases left in between. Germline V gene lookup returns CDR1 DFQATT and CDR2 SNEGSKA (reference sequence). The CDR3 is CSASKGAQETQYF. The CDR3 nucleotides are TGCAGTGCTAGTAAGGGAGCACAAGAGACCCAGTACTTC.

This clonotype was seen more than once but under ten times. This chain uses TRBV18 with TRBJ1-5; the match to TRBD1 covers 10 bases. The CDR3 is 16 amino acids. Germline V gene sequence: CDR1 KGHSH, CDR2 LQKENI. J was trimmed by 3 bases and V by 3 bases; bases with no gene match: 5. In DNA, the CDR3 is TGTGCCAGCTCACCGGGGACAGGGGTCAACAATCAGCCCCAGCATTTT. Translated: CASSPGTGVNNQPQHF.

The sample holds many counts of this clonotype. The chain joins TRBV12-3 or TRBV12-4 to TRBJ2-7, with D possibly being TRBD2 (5 bases). Trimming took off 4 bases at V and 1 base at J, with 11 bases between the two ends. CDR3 size: 14 residues. CDR3 sequence (DNA): TGTGCCAGCAGTTCAAAAGCGGATTCCTACGAGCAGTACTTC. It encodes CASSSKADSYEQYF.

This clonotype showed up many times. The V and J genes are TRBV7-9 and TRBJ2-2; D is possibly TRBD2 (5 bases). This CDR3 is built from 15 residues. Trimming pared 2 bases from V and 5 bases from J, leaving 12 bases between. Germline CDR1 reads SEHNR; CDR2 reads FQNEAQ (reference sequence). CDR3 sequence reads: CASSLSGRGTGELFF. CDR3 in DNA: TGTGCCAGCAGCTTATCAGGACGAGGGACCGGGGAGCTGTTTTTT.

In its sample, this clonotype ranks as medium-sized. This chain uses TRBV7-9 with TRBJ2-7, with 8 bases fitting TRBD1. V shed 1 base and J 7 bases; nucleotides not matched to a gene: 9. CDR1 SEHNR and CDR2 FQNEAQ come from the germline V gene (reference sequence). The CDR3 loop spans 15 amino acids. The CDR3 reads CASSLDRQGNAEQYF. The CDR3 coding sequence is TGTGCCAGCAGCTTAGATCGACAGGGGAATGCTGAGCAGTACTTC.

In its sample, this clonotype was seen many times. V usage is TRBV7-8 and J usage is TRBJ2-2; D call uncertain. The CDR3 has 16 amino acids. Germline values: CDR1 SGHVS, CDR2 FQNEAQ. Trimming stripped 4 bases from V and 5 bases from J, with 17 bases between. The CDR3 nucleotides are TGTGCCAGCAGCTCAAACAACCCTAGGTGGACCGGGGAGCTGTTTTTT. Translation: CASSSNNPRWTGELFF.

The sample holds many counts of this clonotype. The chain couples TRBV6-6 to TRBJ2-3; D perhaps matches TRBD2 (6 bases). The CDR3 loop spans 18 amino acids. Germline V gene lookup returns CDR1 MNHNY and CDR2 SVGAGI (reference sequence). V lost 0 bases and J 4 bases, leaving 20 bases between the germline ends. The CDR3 nucleotides are TGTGCCAGCAGTTACTCGGAAACGGGAGTACAAGGGCCAGATACGCAGTATTTT. This sequence encodes CASSYSETGVQGPDTQYF.

This clonotype was counted at least ten times. This chain joins TRBV12-3 or TRBV12-4 and TRBJ2-7; 12 nucleotides line up with TRBD1. V lost 5 bases and J lost 0; bases outside the gene matches: 14. CDR3 length equals 19 residues. The CDR3 nucleotides are TGTGCCAGCAGTCGACTTAGACGGGACAGGGGGCCCTACTCCTACGAGCAGTACTTC. This translates into CASSRLRRDRGPYSYEQYF.

This clonotype has at least ten counts. The chain links TRBV10-3 to TRBJ1-5; 9 nucleotides line up with TRBD1. Unmatched junction bases numbered 7, after V lost 3 bases and J lost 7 bases. Germline-derived CDR1 and CDR2 are ENHRY and SYGVKD. The CDR3 loop spans 15 amino acids. The CDR3 nucleotides are TGTGCCATCAGTGACTCCGGGACAGGGCGGCAGCCCCAGCATTTT. Protein product: CAISDSGTGRQPQHF.

This clonotype has at least ten counts. The chain links TRBV20-1 to TRBJ2-2, with 7 bases fitting TRBD2. The germline V gene has CDR1 DFQATT and CDR2 SNEGSKA (reference sequence). V gave up 0 bases and J gave up 4 bases; unmatched junction bases: 14. The CDR3 has 18 amino acids. The CDR3 here is CSARDWGGAGSATGELFF. In DNA form, the CDR3 reads TGCAGTGCTAGAGATTGGGGAGGGGCGGGTAGCGCCACCGGGGAGCTGTTTTTT.

This clonotype was seen at least ten times. The chain has TRBV15 and TRBJ2-5; D might be TRBD2 (5 bases). Trimming took 1 base from V and 5 from J, leaving 8 bases between them. The CDR3 is made up of 13 amino acids. The V gene's germline CDR1 is LNHNV and CDR2 YYDKDF (reference sequence). CDR3 amino acids: CATSRARGETQYF. The CDR3 DNA sequence: TGTGCCACCAGCAGAGCTAGAGGGGAGACCCAGTACTTC.

This clonotype was seen at least ten times. This chain connects TRBV25-1 to TRBJ2-2; 7 bases agree with TRBD1. The CDR3 contains 15 residues. Germline CDR1 is MGHDK and CDR2 is SYGVNS. V lost 3 bases, J lost 5 bases, and 6 bases stayed unmatched. In DNA, the CDR3 is TGTGCCAGCAGTGAGACAGGGCACTCGACCGGGGAGCTGTTTTTT. Translated: CASSETGHSTGELFF.

In nucleotides, the CDR3 is TGTGCCAGCAGCCCCGGGCTGGGGGAGCAGTACTTC. This encodes CASSPGLGEQYF. The chain has TRBV6-2 or TRBV6-3 and TRBJ2-7; D remains unclear. Germline V gene sequence: CDR1 MNHEY, CDR2 SVGEGT. The CDR3 consists of 12 residues. Trimming shortened V by 6 bases and J by 7 bases, and 13 bases separated the two germline ends.

The sample holds many counts of this clonotype. The chain combines TRBV12-3 or TRBV12-4 with TRBJ1-3, with 8 bases matching TRBD1. CDR3 length: 17 residues. J was trimmed by 0 bases and V by 5 bases; bases with no gene match: 9. The CDR3 sequence: CASSGQGAHTSGNTIYF. CDR3 nucleotide sequence: TGTGCCAGCAGTGGGCAGGGGGCTCACACCTCTGGAAACACCATATATTTT.